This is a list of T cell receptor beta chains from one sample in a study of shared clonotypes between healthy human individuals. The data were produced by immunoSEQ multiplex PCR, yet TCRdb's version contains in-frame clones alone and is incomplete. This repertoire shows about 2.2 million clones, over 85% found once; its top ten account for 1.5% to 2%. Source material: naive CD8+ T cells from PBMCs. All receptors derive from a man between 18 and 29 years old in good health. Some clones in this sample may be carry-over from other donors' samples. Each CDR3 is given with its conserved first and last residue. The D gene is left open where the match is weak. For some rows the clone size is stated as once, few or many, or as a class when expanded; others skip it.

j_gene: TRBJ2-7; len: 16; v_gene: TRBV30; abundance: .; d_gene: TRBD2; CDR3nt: TGTGCCTGGAGTAGCGGCGGGGGGGCATCCTTTTCCGAGCAGTACTTC; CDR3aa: CAWSSGGGASFSEQYF
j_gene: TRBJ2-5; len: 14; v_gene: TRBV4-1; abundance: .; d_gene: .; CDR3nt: TGCGCCAGCAGCTTGCTATCGCTTGGGGAGACCCAGTACTTC; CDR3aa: CASSLLSLGETQYF
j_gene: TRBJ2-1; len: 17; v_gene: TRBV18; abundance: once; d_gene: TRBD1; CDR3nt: TGTGCCAGCTCACAATTACAGGGGCCAGCTCAGGGCAATGAGCAGTTCTTC; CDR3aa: CASSQLQGPAQGNEQFF
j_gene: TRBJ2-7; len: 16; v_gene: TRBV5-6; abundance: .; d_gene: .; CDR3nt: TGTGCCAGCAGCTTGTCAGCAGCACAGAACTCCTACGAGCAGTACTTC; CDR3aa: CASSLSAAQNSYEQYF
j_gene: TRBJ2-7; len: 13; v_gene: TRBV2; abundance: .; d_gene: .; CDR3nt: TGTGCCAGCAGTGAAGACTGGATGTACGAGCAGTACTTC; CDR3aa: CASSEDWMYEQYF
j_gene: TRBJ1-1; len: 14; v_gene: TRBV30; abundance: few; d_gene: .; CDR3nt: TGTGCCTGGAGTGTCCTCCGGTTGACAACTGAAGCTTTCTTT; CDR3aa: CAWSVLRLTTEAFF
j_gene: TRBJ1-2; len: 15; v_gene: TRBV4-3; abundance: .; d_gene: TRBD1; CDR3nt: TGCGCCAGCAGCCAAGCCGGGACAGGGACCTATGGCTACACCTTC; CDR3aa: CASSQAGTGTYGYTF
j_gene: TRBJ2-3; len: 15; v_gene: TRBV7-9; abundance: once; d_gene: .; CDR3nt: TGTGCCAGCAGCTCGTTTTTCCGAAGCACAGATACGCAGTATTTT; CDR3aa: CASSSFFRSTDTQYF
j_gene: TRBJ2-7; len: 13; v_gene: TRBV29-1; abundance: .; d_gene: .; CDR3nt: TGCAGCGTTGAAGGGGGACACCTCTACGAGCAGTACTTC; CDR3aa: CSVEGGHLYEQYF
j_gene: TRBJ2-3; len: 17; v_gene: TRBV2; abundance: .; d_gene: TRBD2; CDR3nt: TGTGCCAGCAGCGGACTAGCGGGAGGGCCATCCCGAGATACGCAGTATTTT; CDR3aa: CASSGLAGGPSRDTQYF
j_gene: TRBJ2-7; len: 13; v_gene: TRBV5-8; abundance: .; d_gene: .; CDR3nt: TGTGCCAGCAGAACCGGGACTCCTAACGAGCAGTACTTC; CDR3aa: CASRTGTPNEQYF
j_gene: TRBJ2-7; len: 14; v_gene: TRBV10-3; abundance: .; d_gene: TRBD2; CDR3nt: TGTGCCATCAGCTGGACTAGCGGGACCTACGAGCAGTACTTC; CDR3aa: CAISWTSGTYEQYF
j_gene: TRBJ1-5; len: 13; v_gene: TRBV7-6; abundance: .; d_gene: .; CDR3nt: TGTGCCAGCAGCTTGGGGTTTAAGGAGCCCCAGCATTTT; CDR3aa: CASSLGFKEPQHF
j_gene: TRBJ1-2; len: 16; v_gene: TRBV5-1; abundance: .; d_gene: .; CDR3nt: TGCGCCAGCTTCGCGCGTCCGGGGAGCACTAACTATGGCTACACCTTC; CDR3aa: CASFARPGSTNYGYTF
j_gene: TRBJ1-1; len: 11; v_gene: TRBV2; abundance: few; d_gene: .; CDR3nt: TGTGCCTATGAGAGGAACACTGAAGCTTTCTTT; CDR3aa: CAYERNTEAFF
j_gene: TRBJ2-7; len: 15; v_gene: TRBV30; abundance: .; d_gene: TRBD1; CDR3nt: TGTGCCTGGAGTCTTAACAGGGACAGAAACTACGAGCAGTACTTC; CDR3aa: CAWSLNRDRNYEQYF
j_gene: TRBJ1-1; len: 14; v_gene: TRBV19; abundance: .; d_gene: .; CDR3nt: TGTGCCAGTAGTATGACGAGGGGTATCACTGAAGCTTTCTTT; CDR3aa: CASSMTRGITEAFF
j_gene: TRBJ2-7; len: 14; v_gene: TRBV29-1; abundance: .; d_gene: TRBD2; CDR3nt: TGCAGCGCCGAGGGTTTAGCGGGAGTTAGCGAGCAGTACTTC; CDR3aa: CSAEGLAGVSEQYF
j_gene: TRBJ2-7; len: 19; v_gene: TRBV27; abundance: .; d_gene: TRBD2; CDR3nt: TGTGCCAGCAGTTCGTTCCCCGGGACTAGCGTTTTCGGACCACCCGAGCAGTACTTC; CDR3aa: CASSSFPGTSVFGPPEQYF
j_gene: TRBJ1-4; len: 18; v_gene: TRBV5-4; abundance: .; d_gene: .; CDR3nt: TGTGCCAGCAGCTTTCACGCAGGGGCCCATGCAACTAATGAAAAACTGTTTTTT; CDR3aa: CASSFHAGAHATNEKLFF
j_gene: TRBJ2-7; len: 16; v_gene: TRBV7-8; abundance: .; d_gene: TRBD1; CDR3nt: TGTGCCAGCAGCGAAGACCACACAGGGGCCTCCTACGAGCAGTACTTC; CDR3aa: CASSEDHTGASYEQYF
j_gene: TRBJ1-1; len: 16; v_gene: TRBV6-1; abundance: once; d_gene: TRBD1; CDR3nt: TGTGCCAGCAGTGACGGCCGGGGACAGGGAAACACTGAAGCTTTCTTT; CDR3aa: CASSDGRGQGNTEAFF
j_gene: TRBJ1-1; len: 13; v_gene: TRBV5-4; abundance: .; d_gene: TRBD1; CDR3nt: TGTGCCAGCAGCATTGGACAGGGGAGTGAAGCTTTCTTT; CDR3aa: CASSIGQGSEAFF
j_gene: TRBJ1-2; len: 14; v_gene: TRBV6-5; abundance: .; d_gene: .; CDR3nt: TGTGCCAGCAGTTACTCGGCAGGGGCGGATGGCTACACCTTC; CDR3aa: CASSYSAGADGYTF
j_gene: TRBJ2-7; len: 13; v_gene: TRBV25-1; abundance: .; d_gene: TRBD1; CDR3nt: TGTGCCAGCAGGACAGGGACAGACTACGAGCAGTACTTC; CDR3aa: CASRTGTDYEQYF
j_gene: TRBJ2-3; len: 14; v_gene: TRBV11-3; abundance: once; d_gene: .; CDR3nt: TGTGCCAGCAGCTTAGGGAGTAGCACAGATACGCAGTATTTT; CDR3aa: CASSLGSSTDTQYF
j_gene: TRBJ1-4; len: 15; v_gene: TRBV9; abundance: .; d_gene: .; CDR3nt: TGTGCCAGCAGCGTAGGAACAGGGCGTAATGAAAAACTGTTTTTT; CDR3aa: CASSVGTGRNEKLFF
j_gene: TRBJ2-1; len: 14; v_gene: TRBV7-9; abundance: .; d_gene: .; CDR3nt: TGTGCCAGCAGCTTAGTAGACTCCGAGTACGGGCAGTTCTTC; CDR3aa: CASSLVDSEYGQFF
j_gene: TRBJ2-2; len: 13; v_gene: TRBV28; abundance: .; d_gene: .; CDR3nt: TGTGCCAGCAGCAGCAGGCAAACCGGGGAGCTGTTTTTT; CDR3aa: CASSSRQTGELFF
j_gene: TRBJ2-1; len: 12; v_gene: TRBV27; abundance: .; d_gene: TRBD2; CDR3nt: TGTGCCAGCAGTTCTAGCGGATCTAAGCAGTTCTTC; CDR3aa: CASSSSGSKQFF
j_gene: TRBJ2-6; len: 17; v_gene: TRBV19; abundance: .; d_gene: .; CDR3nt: TGTGCCAGTAGTTCTCCTAGGCTCGGTTCTGGGGCCAACGTCCTGACTTTC; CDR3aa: CASSSPRLGSGANVLTF
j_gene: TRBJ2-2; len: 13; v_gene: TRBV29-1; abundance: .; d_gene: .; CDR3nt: TGCAGCGTTGAAAGGCCGAACACCGGGGAGCTGTTTTTT; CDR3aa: CSVERPNTGELFF
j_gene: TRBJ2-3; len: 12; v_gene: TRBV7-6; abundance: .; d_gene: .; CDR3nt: TGTGCCAGCAAGGGCGCCACAGATACGCAGTATTTT; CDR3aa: CASKGATDTQYF
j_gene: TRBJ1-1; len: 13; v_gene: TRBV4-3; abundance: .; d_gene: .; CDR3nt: TGCGCCAGCAGCCAAGGGGGGTTTGCTGAAGCTTTCTTT; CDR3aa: CASSQGGFAEAFF
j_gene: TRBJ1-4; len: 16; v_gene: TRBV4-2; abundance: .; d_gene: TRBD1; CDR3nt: TGTGCCAGCAGCCAGATAGGACAGGGGCTTAATGAAAAACTGTTTTTT; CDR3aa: CASSQIGQGLNEKLFF
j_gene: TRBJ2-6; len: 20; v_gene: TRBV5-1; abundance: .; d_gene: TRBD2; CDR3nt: TGCGCCAGCAGCTCTGAGGGACTAGCGGGAGCGACCTCTGGGGCCAACGTCCTGACTTTC; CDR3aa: CASSSEGLAGATSGANVLTF
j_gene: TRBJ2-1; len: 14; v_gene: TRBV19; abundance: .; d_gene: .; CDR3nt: TGTGCCAGTAGTCACAGGGTGGCCTACAATGAGCAGTTCTTC; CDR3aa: CASSHRVAYNEQFF
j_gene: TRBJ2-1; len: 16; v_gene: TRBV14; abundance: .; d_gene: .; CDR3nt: TGTGCCAGCAGCCAGCCGGCCCTAGTTCTGACGAATGAGCAGTTCTTC; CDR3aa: CASSQPALVLTNEQFF
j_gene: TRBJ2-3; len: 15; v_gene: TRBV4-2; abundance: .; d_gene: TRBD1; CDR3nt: TGTGCCAGCAGCCTCGGGACAGAGGGAACAGATACGCAGTATTTT; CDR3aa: CASSLGTEGTDTQYF
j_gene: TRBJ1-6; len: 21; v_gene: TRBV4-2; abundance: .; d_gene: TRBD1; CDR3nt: TGTGCCAGCAGCCAGGGTCTTATAGGGGAGGGGGCGAGCTCCTATAATTCACCCCTCCACTTT; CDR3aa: CASSQGLIGEGASSYNSPLHF
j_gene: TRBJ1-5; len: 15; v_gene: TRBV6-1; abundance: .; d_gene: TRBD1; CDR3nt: TGTGCCAGCAGACACAGAACAGGGGCTGGTCAGCCCCAGCATTTT; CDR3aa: CASRHRTGAGQPQHF
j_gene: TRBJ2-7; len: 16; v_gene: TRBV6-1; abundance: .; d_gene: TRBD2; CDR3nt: TGTGCCAGCAGTGAACTAGCGGGGCTACCTTCCTACGAGCAGTACTTC; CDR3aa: CASSELAGLPSYEQYF
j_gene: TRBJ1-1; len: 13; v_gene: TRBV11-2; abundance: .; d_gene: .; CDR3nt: TGTGCCAGCAGCTGGGGATCGGGAACTGAAGCTTTCTTT; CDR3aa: CASSWGSGTEAFF
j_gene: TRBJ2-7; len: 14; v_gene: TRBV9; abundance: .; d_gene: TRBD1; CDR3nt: TGTGCCAGCAGCAAACCGGGACAGACCTACGAGCAGTACTTC; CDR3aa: CASSKPGQTYEQYF
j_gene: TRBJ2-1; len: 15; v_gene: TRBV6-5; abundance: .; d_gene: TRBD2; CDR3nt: TGTGCCAGCAGGGCCGGGACTAGCGGATTCAATGAGCAGTTCTTC; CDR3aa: CASRAGTSGFNEQFF
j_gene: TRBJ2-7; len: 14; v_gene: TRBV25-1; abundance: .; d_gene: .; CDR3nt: TGTGCCAGCAGTGAATTAGGGACGGGCTACGAGCAGTACTTC; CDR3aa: CASSELGTGYEQYF
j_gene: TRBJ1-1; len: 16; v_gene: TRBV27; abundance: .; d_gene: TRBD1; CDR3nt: TGTGCCAGCAGCAATAGACAGGGGGGAGGGGGCACTGAAGCTTTCTTT; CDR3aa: CASSNRQGGGGTEAFF
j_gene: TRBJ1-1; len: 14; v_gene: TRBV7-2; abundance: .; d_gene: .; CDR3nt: TGTGCCAGCAGCTTAAGGCCCACGAACACTGAAGCTTTCTTT; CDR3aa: CASSLRPTNTEAFF
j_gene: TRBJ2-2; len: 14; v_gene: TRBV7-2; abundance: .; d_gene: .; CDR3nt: TGTGCCAGCAGCTCGTTCGTGGTGACCGGGGAGCTGTTTTTT; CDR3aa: CASSSFVVTGELFF
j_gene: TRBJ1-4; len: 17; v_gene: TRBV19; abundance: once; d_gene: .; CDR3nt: TGTGCCAGTAGCGACCCGATGCACAGGGTCGTGGGTGAAAAACTGTTTTTT; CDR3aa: CASSDPMHRVVGEKLFF
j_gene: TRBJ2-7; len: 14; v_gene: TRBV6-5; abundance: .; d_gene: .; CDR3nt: TGTGCCAGCAGTTACCAAGTGGGTTCCTACGAGCAGTACTTC; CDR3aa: CASSYQVGSYEQYF
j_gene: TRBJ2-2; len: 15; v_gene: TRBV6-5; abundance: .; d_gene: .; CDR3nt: TGTGCCAGCAGCTTTACTAGATCGAACACCGGGGAGCTGTTTTTT; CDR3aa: CASSFTRSNTGELFF
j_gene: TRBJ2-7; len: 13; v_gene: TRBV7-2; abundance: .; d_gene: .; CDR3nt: TGTGCCAGCAGCTTTTCACCCACCGGGGACTCTTTTTTC; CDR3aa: CASSFSPTGDSFF
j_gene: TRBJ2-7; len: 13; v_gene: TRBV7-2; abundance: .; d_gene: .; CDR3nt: TGTGCCAGCAGCCGAGCAGGAGTCTACGAGCAGTACTTC; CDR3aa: CASSRAGVYEQYF